This entry concerns a single T cell receptor (beta chain). Antigen specificity is unknown. This record belongs to a study of memory CD4+ T cells and cytomegalovirus serostatus. Findings and caveats of the study: CMV serostatus prediction reached median AUC about 0.96, or 0.93 with US-trained model.

Authors' analysis steps: Out-of-frame sequences were removed, leaving some 2 million distinct TCRbeta sequences. Only in-frame clones appear in the TCRdb table, and some are missing; sequencing was by immunoSEQ multiplex PCR. That table supplies the V and J calls and clone size; D and trimming were determined from the DNA. The data hold approximately 45,000 clones, with around three quarters observed a single time. Single viable CD3+CD4+CD8-CD45RO+ cells were sorted as the memory CD4+ T cells. V lost 3 bases and J lost 6, with 17 bases in between. Per the germline V gene, CDR1 is KGHSH and CDR2 is LQKENI. The CDR3 extends over 16 amino acids.

V gene TRBV18 combines with J gene TRBJ2-2; D is unresolved. This sequence was found in an adult in good health and CMV-seronegative. Material for sequencing was memory CD4+ T cells from blood. The CDR3 bases are TGTGCCAGCTCACCTAATGCCGGGCCAAGGTCCGGGGAGCTGTTTTTT. Protein sequence: CASSPNAGPRSGELFF.